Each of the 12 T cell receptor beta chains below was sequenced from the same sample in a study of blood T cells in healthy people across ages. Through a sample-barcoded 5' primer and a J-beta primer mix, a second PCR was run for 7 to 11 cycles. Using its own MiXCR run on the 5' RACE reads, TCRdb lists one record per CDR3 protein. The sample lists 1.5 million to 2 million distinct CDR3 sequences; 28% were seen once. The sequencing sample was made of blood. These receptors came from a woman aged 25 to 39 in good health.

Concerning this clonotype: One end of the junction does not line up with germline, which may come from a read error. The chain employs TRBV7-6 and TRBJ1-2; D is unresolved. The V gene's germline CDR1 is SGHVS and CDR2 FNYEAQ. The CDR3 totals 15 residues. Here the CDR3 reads CAGSRRGTANYGYTF. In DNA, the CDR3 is TGCGCCGGCAGCAGGCGCGGCACGGCTAACTATGGCTACACCTTC.

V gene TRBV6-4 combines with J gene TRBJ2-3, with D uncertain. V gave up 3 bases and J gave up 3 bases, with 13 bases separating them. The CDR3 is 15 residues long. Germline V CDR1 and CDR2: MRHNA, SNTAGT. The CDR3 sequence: CASSDSGLGTDTQYF. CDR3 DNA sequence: TGTGCCAGCAGTGATTCGGGCTTAGGGACAGATACGCAGTATTTT.

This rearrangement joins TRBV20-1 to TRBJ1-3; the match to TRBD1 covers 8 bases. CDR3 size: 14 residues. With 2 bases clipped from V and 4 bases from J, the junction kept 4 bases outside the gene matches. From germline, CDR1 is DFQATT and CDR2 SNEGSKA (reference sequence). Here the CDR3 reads CSARPRTGGNTIYF. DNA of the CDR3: TGCAGTGCTAGACCACGGACAGGGGGAAACACCATATATTTT.

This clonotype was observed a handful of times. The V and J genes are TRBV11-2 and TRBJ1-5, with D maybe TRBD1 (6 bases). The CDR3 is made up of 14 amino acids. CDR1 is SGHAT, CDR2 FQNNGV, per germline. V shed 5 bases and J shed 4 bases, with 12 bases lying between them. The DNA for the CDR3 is TGTGCCAGCAGCCTGCAGGGGTGGAATCAGCCCCAGCATTTT. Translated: CASSLQGWNQPQHF. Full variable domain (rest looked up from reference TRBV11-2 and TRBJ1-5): EAGVAQSPRYKIIEKRQSVAFWCNPISGHATLYWYQQILGQGPKLLIQFQNNGVVDDSQLPKDRFSAERLKGVDSTLKIQPAKLEDSAVYLCASSLQGWNQPQHFGDGTRLSIL.

This CDR3 is CSAREPGGSYNEQFF. The CDR3 nucleotides read TGCAGTGCTCGCGAACCAGGGGGCTCCTACAATGAGCAGTTCTTC. The V and J genes are TRBV20-1 and TRBJ2-1; 7 positions agree with TRBD1. This CDR3 is built from 15 residues. Germline V gene data show CDR1 as DFQATT and CDR2 as SNEGSKA (reference sequence). The junction had 7 bases not matched to a gene; V was cut back by 5 bases and J by 0 bases.

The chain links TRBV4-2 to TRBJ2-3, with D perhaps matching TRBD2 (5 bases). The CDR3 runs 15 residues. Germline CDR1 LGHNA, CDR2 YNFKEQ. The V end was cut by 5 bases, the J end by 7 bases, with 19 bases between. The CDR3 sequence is CASSAPLTGGYTQYF. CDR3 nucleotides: TGTGCCAGCAGCGCGCCTCTCACCGGAGGATATACGCAGTATTTT.

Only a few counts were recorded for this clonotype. The CDR3 nucleotides read TGTGCCAGCAGCTTAGAGGTTCTCGATGAGCAGTTCTTC. Translation gives CASSLEVLDEQFF. The chain links TRBV11-2 to TRBJ2-1; no firm D call. The CDR3 runs to 13 residues. V lost 0 bases, J lost 8 bases, and 8 bases lay in between. Germline V gene sequence: CDR1 SGHAT, CDR2 FQNNGV.

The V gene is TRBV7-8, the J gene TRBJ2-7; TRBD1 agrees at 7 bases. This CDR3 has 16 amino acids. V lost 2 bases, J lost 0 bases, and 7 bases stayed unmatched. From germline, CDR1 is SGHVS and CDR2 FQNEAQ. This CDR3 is CASSLSPGQSSYEQYF. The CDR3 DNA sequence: TGTGCCAGCAGCTTATCTCCGGGACAGAGCTCCTACGAGCAGTACTTC.

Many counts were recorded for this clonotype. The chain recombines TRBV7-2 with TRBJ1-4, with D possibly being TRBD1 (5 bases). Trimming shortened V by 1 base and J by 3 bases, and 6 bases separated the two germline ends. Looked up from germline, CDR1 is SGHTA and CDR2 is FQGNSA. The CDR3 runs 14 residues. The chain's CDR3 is CASSLGGANEKLFF. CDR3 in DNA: TGTGCCAGCAGCTTAGGAGGGGCTAATGAAAAACTGTTTTTT.

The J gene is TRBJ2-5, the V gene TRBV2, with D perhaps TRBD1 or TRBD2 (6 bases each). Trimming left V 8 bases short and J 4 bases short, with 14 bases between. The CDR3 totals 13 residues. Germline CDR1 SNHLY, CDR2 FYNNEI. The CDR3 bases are TGTGCCAGCGTTAGGGGGGACCGAGAGACCCAGTACTTC. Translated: CASVRGDRETQYF.

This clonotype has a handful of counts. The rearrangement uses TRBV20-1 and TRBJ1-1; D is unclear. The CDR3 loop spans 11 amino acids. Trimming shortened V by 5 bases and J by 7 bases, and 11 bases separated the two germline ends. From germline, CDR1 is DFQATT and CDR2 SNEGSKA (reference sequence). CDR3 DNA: TGCAGTGCTCCCGGGGTTGGTGAAGCTTTCTTT. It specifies CSAPGVGEAFF.

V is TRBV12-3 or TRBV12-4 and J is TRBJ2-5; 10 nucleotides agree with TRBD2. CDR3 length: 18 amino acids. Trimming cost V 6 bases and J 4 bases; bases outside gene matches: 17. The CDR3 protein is CASSRKGLAIGAAETQYF. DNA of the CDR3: TGTGCCAGCAGCAGAAAGGGACTAGCGATTGGGGCTGCAGAGACCCAGTACTTC.